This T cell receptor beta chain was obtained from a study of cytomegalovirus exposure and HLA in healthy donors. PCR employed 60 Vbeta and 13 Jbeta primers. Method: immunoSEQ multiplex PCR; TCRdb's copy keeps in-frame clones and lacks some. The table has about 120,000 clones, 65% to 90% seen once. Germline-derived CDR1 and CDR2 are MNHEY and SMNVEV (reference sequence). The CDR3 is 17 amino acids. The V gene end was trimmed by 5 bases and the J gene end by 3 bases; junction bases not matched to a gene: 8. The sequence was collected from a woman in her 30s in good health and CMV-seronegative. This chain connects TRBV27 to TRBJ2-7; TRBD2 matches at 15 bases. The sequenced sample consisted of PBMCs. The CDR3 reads CASSTGLAGGFFYEQYF. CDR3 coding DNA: TGTGCCAGCAGTACCGGACTAGCGGGAGGGTTTTTCTACGAGCAGTACTTC.